A selection of T cell receptor beta chains follows, all from one sample in a study of response to subunit inactivated influenza vaccine. TCRdb re-analysed the RT-PCR reads in MiXCR, keeping a single row per CDR3 protein. Among roughly 500,000 distinct CDR3 sequences listed, approximately 17% were seen once. Sequenced material: CD4+ T cells sorted from PBMCs, taken roughly 24 months after vaccination. The receptors were sampled from a man between 50 and 69 years old who received an inactivated influenza vaccine. CDR3s include the opening cysteine and the closing phenylalanine or tryptophan. The order of the fields is D gene, J gene, clone size, V gene, CDR3 protein, CDR3 DNA. The D gene is left open where the match is weak. Part of the rows lack a size; the others show once, few, many or a class for expanded clones.

TRBD1 | TRBJ2-7 | many | TRBV7-2 | CASSLESQGVNEQYF | TGTGCCAGCAGCTTAGAGAGTCAGGGGGTCAACGAGCAGTACTTC
. | TRBJ2-3 | . | TRBV10-3 | CAIRGEAAVDTQYF | TGTGCCATCAGGGGTGAAGCCGCCGTAGATACGCAGTATTTT
TRBD2 | TRBJ2-5 | . | TRBV20-1 | CSASLAGGPEETQYF | TGCAGTGCTAGCCTAGCGGGGGGGCCCGAGGAGACCCAGTACTTC
. | TRBJ2-1 | few | TRBV20-1 | CSASGGGTGTYNEQFF | TGCAGTGCTAGTGGGGGCGGGACTGGCACCTACAATGAGCAGTTCTTC
. | TRBJ2-7 | few | TRBV28 | CASSFGGLSYEQYF | TGTGCCAGCAGTTTCGGGGGACTCTCCTACGAGCAGTACTTC
. | TRBJ2-2 | . | TRBV6-2/TRBV6-3 | CASTFMFGTNTGELFF | TGTGCCAGCACCTTTATGTTCGGAACGAACACCGGGGAGCTGTTTTTT
. | TRBJ1-1 | many | TRBV20-1 | CSARAAPSSAFF | TGCAGTGCTAGAGCGGCGCCCAGTTCAGCTTTCTTT
TRBD1 | TRBJ1-6 | . | TRBV15 | CATSTMDRSYSPLHF | TGTGCCACCAGCACGATGGACAGGTCATATTCACCCCTCCACTTT
. | TRBJ2-2 | few | TRBV6-1 | CASVGNTGELFF | TGTGCCAGCGTAGGGAACACCGGGGAGCTGTTTTTT
TRBD2 | TRBJ2-5 | few | TRBV5-1 | CASSLNSGEETQYF | TGCGCCAGCAGCTTGAATAGCGGGGAGGAGACCCAGTACTTC
. | TRBJ2-7 | . | TRBV10-1 | CASSDGGRSGEQYF | TGCGCCAGCAGTGACGGGGGAAGGTCTGGCGAGCAGTACTTC
. | TRBJ2-1 | few | TRBV19 | CASSIFSGRANEQFF | TGTGCCAGTAGTATTTTCTCGGGTAGGGCCAATGAGCAGTTCTTC
. | TRBJ2-1 | . | TRBV4-1 | CASSQYILRASSYNEQFF | TGCGCCAGCAGCCAGTATATTCTCCGCGCGAGCTCCTACAATGAGCAGTTCTTC
. | TRBJ2-3 | few | TRBV7-9 | CASSQGGGLGADTQYF | TGTGCCAGCAGCCAAGGAGGGGGGCTGGGCGCAGATACGCAGTATTTT
. | TRBJ2-6 | few | TRBV7-2 | CASSLGGQLSGANVLTF | TGTGCCAGCAGCTTAGGGGGTCAGCTCTCTGGGGCCAACGTCCTGACTTTC
TRBD2 | TRBJ2-3 | . | TRBV6-5 | CASSLSGVSTDTQYF | TGTGCCAGCAGTTTAAGCGGGGTTAGCACAGATACGCAGTATTTT
TRBD2 | TRBJ2-2 | . | TRBV20-1 | CSARVLLAGGANTGELFF | TGCAGTGCTAGAGTCCTTCTAGCGGGAGGGGCGAACACCGGGGAGCTGTTTTTT
. | TRBJ2-3 | few | TRBV6-1 | CASSPAGRAGRGGTDTQYF | TGTGCCAGCAGCCCCGCGGGGCGGGCGGGTAGGGGTGGCACAGATACGCAGTATTTT
. | TRBJ2-1 | . | TRBV7-3 | CASSLTFENEQFF | TGTGCCAGCAGCTTAACGTTTGAGAATGAGCAGTTCTTC
. | TRBJ2-3 | many | TRBV12-3/TRBV12-4 | CASSLSRGTQYF | TGTGCCAGCAGTCTTTCCAGGGGTACGCAGTATTTT
. | TRBJ2-5 | . | TRBV20-1 | CSASRGGEETQYF | TGCAGTGCTAGTCGTGGGGGAGAAGAGACCCAGTACTTC
. | TRBJ2-4 | . | TRBV4-1 | CASSQEGAAPENIQYF | TGCGCCAGCAGCCAAGAGGGGGCAGCACCCGAAAACATTCAGTACTTC
TRBD1 | TRBJ1-2 | many | TRBV10-3 | CAINHEGQYGYTF | TGTGCCATCAACCACGAGGGACAGTATGGCTACACCTTC
TRBD2 | TRBJ2-5 | few | TRBV27 | CASRKRGGVETQYF | TGTGCCAGCAGAAAGCGGGGGGGCGTAGAGACCCAGTACTTC
. | TRBJ2-7 | many | TRBV6-2/TRBV6-3 | CASGVRDLTYEQYF | TGTGCCAGCGGTGTGCGGGACCTCACTTACGAGCAGTACTTC
TRBD2 | TRBJ2-3 | few | TRBV7-6 | CASSGTSGKGVTQYF | TGTGCCAGCAGCGGGACTAGCGGGAAAGGGGTTACGCAGTATTTT
. | TRBJ1-1 | . | TRBV12-3/TRBV12-4 | CASSSPGEAFF | TGTGCCAGCAGTTCACCAGGGGAAGCTTTCTTT
TRBD1 | TRBJ2-7 | . | TRBV20-1 | CSAPNRGSFTYEQYF | TGCAGTGCGCCGAACAGGGGCTCTTTTACCTACGAGCAGTACTTC
. | TRBJ1-1 | few | TRBV5-4 | CASSLGRGRLNTEAFF | TGTGCCAGCAGCTTGGGCAGGGGCAGATTGAACACTGAAGCTTTCTTT
TRBD1 | TRBJ2-5 | . | TRBV4-3 | CASSQEGGRGTQYF | TGCGCCAGCAGCCAAGAAGGGGGCCGGGGGACCCAGTACTTC
TRBD2 | TRBJ2-1 | . | TRBV7-2 | CASSPSSGPYNEQFF | TGTGCCAGCAGCCCCTCTAGCGGTCCGTACAATGAGCAGTTCTTC
TRBD2 | TRBJ2-5 | . | TRBV29-1 | CSVRYGTSGETQYF | TGCAGCGTTCGTTACGGGACTAGCGGTGAGACCCAGTACTTC
. | TRBJ2-1 | few | TRBV7-3 | CASSLRSGLSYNEQFF | TGTGCCAGCAGCTTAAGGTCAGGGCTCTCCTACAATGAGCAGTTCTTC
TRBD2 | TRBJ2-3 | few | TRBV29-1 | CSVLGLAGGTDTQYF | TGCAGCGTTCTCGGACTAGCGGGAGGTACAGATACGCAGTATTTT
TRBD1 | TRBJ1-1 | . | TRBV12-3/TRBV12-4 | CASSLRGQGAEAFF | TGTGCCAGCAGTTTACGGGGACAGGGTGCTGAAGCTTTCTTT
. | TRBJ2-1 | . | TRBV11-2 | CASSSYPSLANSYNEQFF | TGTGCCAGCAGCTCTTACCCTTCACTAGCAAACTCCTACAATGAGCAGTTCTTC
. | TRBJ2-1 | few | TRBV12-3/TRBV12-4 | CASSPRQVYNEQFF | TGTGCCAGCAGTCCAAGACAGGTTTACAATGAGCAGTTCTTC
TRBD2 | TRBJ2-3 | many | TRBV10-3 | CATSLAGGTDTQYF | TGTGCCACTTCCTTAGCGGGGGGCACAGATACGCAGTATTTT
TRBD1 | TRBJ1-6 | . | TRBV20-1 | CSASADRAQPLHF | TGCAGTGCTAGCGCCGACAGGGCTCAGCCCCTCCACTTT
TRBD1 | TRBJ2-7 | . | TRBV28 | CATDRGNTYEQYF | TGTGCCACCGACAGGGGGAACACCTACGAGCAGTACTTC
. | TRBJ2-3 | few | TRBV3-1 | CASSQQLPKQYF | TGTGCCAGCAGCCAACAACTACCTAAGCAGTATTTT
. | TRBJ1-1 | . | TRBV10-1 | CAKLRSPRSEAFF | TGCGCCAAGCTCCGGTCGCCGAGGAGTGAAGCTTTCTTT
. | TRBJ1-1 | . | TRBV9 | CASSVGGQGRGLNTEAFF | TGTGCCAGCAGCGTAGGAGGTCAGGGTAGGGGACTGAACACTGAAGCTTTCTTT
. | TRBJ2-7 | . | TRBV15 | CATSRDPGISRERYF | TGTGCCACCAGCAGAGATCCAGGGATTAGCCGGGAGCGATACTTC
. | TRBJ2-1 | many | TRBV7-8 | CASSFEGKSYNEQFF | TGTGCCAGCAGCTTCGAAGGAAAGTCCTACAATGAGCAGTTCTTC
. | TRBJ1-4 | many | TRBV20-1 | CSARVGSSTNEKLFF | TGCAGTGCTAGAGTCGGGTCCTCAACTAATGAAAAACTGTTTTTT
TRBD2 | TRBJ2-1 | few | TRBV6-1 | CASSESSGRAVQFF | TGTGCCAGCAGTGAATCTAGCGGGAGGGCCGTACAGTTCTTC
. | TRBJ1-3 | few | TRBV12-3/TRBV12-4 | CASSQMRNGNTIYF | TGTGCCAGCAGTCAGATGAGGAATGGAAACACCATATATTTT